This T cell receptor beta chain derives from a study of T cell changes during pregnancy in multiple sclerosis. Some clones are missing from TCRdb's copy, which holds only in-frame ones; the method was immunoSEQ multiplex PCR. The sample lists about 67,000 clones, approximately 93% occurring once. This sequence was found in a female donor with multiple sclerosis, enrolled in a pregnancy study. The sequenced sample was peripheral blood, obtained in the second trimester of pregnancy.

The CDR3 DNA is TGTGCCAGCAGCTGGGACAGGGGAGTGTTTAATTCACCCCTCCACTTT. The encoded protein is CASSWDRGVFNSPLHF. The chain couples TRBV5-6 to TRBJ1-6; TRBD1 aligns across 10 bases. CDR1 is SGHDT, CDR2 YYEEEE, per germline. CDR3 length equals 16 residues. The V and J ends lost 3 bases and 6 bases, in that order; junction bases with no gene match: 6.